This T cell receptor (beta chain) was found in a study of cytomegalovirus exposure and HLA in healthy donors. On the study more broadly: The roughly 110 validation repertoires matched the approximately 670 first-cohort repertoires in platform, a later analysis reported. General observations from the study: The study designated 150 or so TCR beta chains cytomegalovirus-associated. Specific recognition of CMV antigens was confirmed in vitro for a few chains (all CMV-associated).

In its sample, this clone was seen once. Its antigen is not identified. This table comes from immunoSEQ multiplex PCR, and its TCRdb copy is limited to in-frame clones, with some not included. The sample records around 150,000 clones, less than 90% being singletons. Trimming shortened V by 1 base and J by 3 bases, and 7 bases separated the two germline ends. Germline values: CDR1 SGHVS, CDR2 FNYEAQ. This CDR3 region has 13 residues. This sequence joins TRBV7-6 and TRBJ2-7, with D unresolved. This sequence originates from a woman in her twenties or thirties in good health and CMV-seronegative. The sequenced sample was PBMCs. The DNA for the CDR3 is TGTGCCAGCAGCTTAGGGAGTCTCTACGAGCAGTACTTC. Translated: CASSLGSLYEQYF.